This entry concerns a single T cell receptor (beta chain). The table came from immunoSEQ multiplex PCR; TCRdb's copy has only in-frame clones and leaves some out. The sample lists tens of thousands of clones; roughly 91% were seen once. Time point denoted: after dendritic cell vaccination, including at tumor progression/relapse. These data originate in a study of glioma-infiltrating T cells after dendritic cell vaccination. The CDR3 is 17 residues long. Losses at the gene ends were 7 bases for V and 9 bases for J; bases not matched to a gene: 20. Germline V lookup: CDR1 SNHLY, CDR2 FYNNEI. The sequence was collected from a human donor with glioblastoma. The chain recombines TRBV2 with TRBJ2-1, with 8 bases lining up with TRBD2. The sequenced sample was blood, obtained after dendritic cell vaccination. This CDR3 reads CASIHIPQPSAGGEQFF. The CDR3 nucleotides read TGTGCCAGCATCCATATTCCCCAACCCTCGGCGGGAGGTGAGCAGTTCTTC.